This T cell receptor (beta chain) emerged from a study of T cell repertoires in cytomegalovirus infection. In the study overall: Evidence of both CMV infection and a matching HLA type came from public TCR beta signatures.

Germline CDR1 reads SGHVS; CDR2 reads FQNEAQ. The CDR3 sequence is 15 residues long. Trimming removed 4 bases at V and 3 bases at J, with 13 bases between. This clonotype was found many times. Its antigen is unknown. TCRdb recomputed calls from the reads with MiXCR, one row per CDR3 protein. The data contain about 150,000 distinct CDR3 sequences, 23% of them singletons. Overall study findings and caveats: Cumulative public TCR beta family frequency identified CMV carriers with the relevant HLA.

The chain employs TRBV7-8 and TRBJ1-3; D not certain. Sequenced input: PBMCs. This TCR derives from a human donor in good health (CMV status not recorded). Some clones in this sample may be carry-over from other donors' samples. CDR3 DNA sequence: TGTGCCAGCAGCTCCGGGCTATCTGGTGGAAACACCATATATTTT. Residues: CASSSGLSGGNTIYF.